Listed below are T cell receptor beta chains from one sample, sequenced in a study of control samples from healthy donors and cancer patients. Sequencing was performed with immunoSEQ multiplex PCR; in TCRdb, only in-frame clones are kept and a portion is missing. The sample lists fewer than 95,000 clones; about 86% were seen once. What was sequenced was blood. The receptors were sampled from a woman aged 50 to 60 in good health. Each CDR3 is given with its conserved first and last residue. The D gene is left open where the match is weak. Part of the rows lack a size; the others show once, few, many or a class for expanded clones.

NA | TRBJ2-1 | TRBD2 | TRBV2 | TGTGCCAGCAGGGGAGGGTACAATGAGCAGTTCTTC | CASRGGYNEQFF
once | TRBJ1-1 | TRBD1 | TRBV4-2 | TGTGCCAGCAGCCTAAGGGACAGTCAGATAAACACTGAAGCCTTCTTT | CASSLRDSQINTEAFF
NA | TRBJ2-2 | NA | TRBV6-5 | TGTGCCAGCAGTTACGCACTGACCACCGGGGAGCTGTTTTTT | CASSYALTTGELFF
NA | TRBJ1-1 | NA | TRBV29-1 | TGCAGCGTGACCGTATTGACCACAATCAACACTGAAGCTTTCTTT | CSVTVLTTINTEAFF
once | TRBJ1-1 | NA | TRBV19 | TGTGCCGTGGGGTGGTACACTGAAACTTTCTTT | CAVGWYTETFF
NA | TRBJ2-7 | NA | TRBV6-6 | TGTGCCAGCAGTACCCTAGGAGGGGCCCGGGAGCAGTACTTC | CASSTLGGAREQYF
NA | TRBJ1-2 | TRBD1 | TRBV28 | TGTGCCAGCACACAGGGGCGACGAGGCTACACCTTC | CASTQGRRGYTF
NA | TRBJ2-7 | NA | TRBV7-2 | TGTGCCAGCAGCTCCGTACTCTTCTACGAGCAGTACTTC | CASSSVLFYEQYF
NA | TRBJ2-7 | NA | TRBV28 | TGTGCCAGCAGCCCCTTCCTAGGCGGGAACTCTCGAGAGCAGTACTTC | CASSPFLGGNSREQYF
NA | TRBJ2-5 | NA | TRBV7-2 | TGTGCCAGCAGCTTAATCCGTGAAGAGACCCAGTACTTC | CASSLIREETQYF
NA | TRBJ2-1 | TRBD2 | TRBV29-1 | TGCAGCGTTTCGCCTAGCGGGAGAAGGAGGTCCTACAATGAGCAGTTCTTC | CSVSPSGRRRSYNEQFF
few | TRBJ2-7 | TRBD1 | TRBV19 | TGTGCCAGTAGTATCGGCAGGGGGCCCTACGAGCAGTACTTC | CASSIGRGPYEQYF
NA | TRBJ2-2 | NA | TRBV25-1 | TGTGCCAGCAGTGCCAGGGCATACACCGGGGAGCTGTTTTTT | CASSARAYTGELFF
NA | TRBJ2-7 | TRBD2 | TRBV7-3 | TGTGCCAGCAGCCCAAGCGCTAGCGGGGTCTCCGAGCAGTACTTC | CASSPSASGVSEQYF
NA | TRBJ1-2 | TRBD1 | TRBV6-6 | TGTGCCAGCAGTTACTTACGGACAGGCGAGCTGGGCTACACCTTC | CASSYLRTGELGYTF
NA | TRBJ1-1 | NA | TRBV19 | TGTGCCAGTAGTCGTGAGGGAATGAACACTGAAGCTTTCTTT | CASSREGMNTEAFF
NA | TRBJ1-1 | TRBD1 | TRBV7-2 | TGTGCCAGCAGCATGGGACAGATGAACACTGAAGCTTTCTTT | CASSMGQMNTEAFF
once | TRBJ1-3 | NA | TRBV21-1 | TGTGCCAGCAGCAAAGTCCCGGGCCCTAGACGAATCGGAAACACCATATATTTT | CASSKVPGPRRIGNTIYF
NA | TRBJ2-3 | NA | TRBV6-1 | TGTGCCAGCAGTGAGTCAATGGTGCCCCAAGATACGCAGTATTTT | CASSESMVPQDTQYF
NA | TRBJ1-1 | NA | TRBV20-1 | TGCAGTGCTAGTACAGGGTTCACGGGCACTGAAGCTTTCTTT | CSASTGFTGTEAFF
NA | TRBJ1-2 | TRBD1 | TRBV5-1 | TGCGCCAGCAGCGACCGACAGGGCAGGCGGCTCTATGGCTACACCTTC | CASSDRQGRRLYGYTF
NA | TRBJ1-4 | TRBD1 | TRBV15 | TGTGCCACCAGCAGAGATCGGGGGACAGCCTCTGCAACTAATGAAAAACTGTTTTTT | CATSRDRGTASATNEKLFF
NA | TRBJ2-5 | NA | TRBV7-2 | TGTGCCAGCAGCCCAGGACTGGAAAGGGAGACCCAGTACTTC | CASSPGLERETQYF
once | TRBJ2-7 | NA | TRBV7-2 | TGTGCCAGCAGCTTAGAATTTGGGGTAGGGTCCTACGAGCAGTACTTC | CASSLEFGVGSYEQYF
NA | TRBJ2-5 | TRBD2 | TRBV6-1 | TGTGCCAGCAGTGAACTAGCGGGGGACCAAGAGACCCAGTACTTC | CASSELAGDQETQYF
few | TRBJ1-3 | NA | TRBV7-9 | TGTGCCAGCACCCAAGGGTCGGAAATCTCTGGAAACACCATATATTTT | CASTQGSEISGNTIYF
NA | TRBJ2-3 | NA | TRBV28 | TGTGCCAGCAGTGTGCCCGGGAGCACAGATACGCAGTATTTT | CASSVPGSTDTQYF
NA | TRBJ2-1 | TRBD2 | TRBV19 | TGTGCCAGTAGTATAGGGCTAGCGGGAGGAAAGAATGAGCAGTTCTTC | CASSIGLAGGKNEQFF
few | TRBJ1-2 | NA | TRBV2 | TGTGCCGGAAGGACGGTACGGAACTATGGCTACACCTTC | CAGRTVRNYGYTF
NA | TRBJ1-3 | TRBD1 | TRBV29-1 | TGCAGCGTTGAGGGGCAGGGGGGAAGCTCTGGAAACACCATATATTTT | CSVEGQGGSSGNTIYF
NA | TRBJ1-1 | NA | TRBV12-3/TRBV12-4 | TGTGCCAGCAGTTTAGGTCGTGGGTTTGAAGCTTTCTTT | CASSLGRGFEAFF
NA | TRBJ2-5 | NA | TRBV5-1 | TGCGCCAGCAGACCAACAGGGCCCGAGACCCAGTACTTC | CASRPTGPETQYF
NA | TRBJ1-6 | NA | TRBV7-8 | TGTGCCATCGGGGGGGGGAATTCACCCCTCCACTTT | CAIGGGNSPLHF
NA | TRBJ2-1 | TRBD2 | TRBV5-1 | TGCGCCAGCAGCTTCGGGGGTCTAGCGGGAGCTGAGCAGTTCTTC | CASSFGGLAGAEQFF
NA | TRBJ1-1 | TRBD1 | TRBV19 | TGTGCCAGTAGTCCACAGGGGGACACTGAAGCTTTCTTT | CASSPQGDTEAFF
NA | TRBJ1-2 | NA | TRBV27 | TGTGCCAGCAGTCTCAGACAGGCCAACATTGGCGGCTACACCTTC | CASSLRQANIGGYTF
NA | TRBJ2-1 | TRBD2 | TRBV15 | TGTGCCACCAGGGTGGGAGGGCCGGCGAATGAGCAGTTCTTC | CATRVGGPANEQFF
once | TRBJ1-2 | TRBD1 | TRBV9 | TGTGCCAGCAGCGCAGGGGGAGACGCTATTCGTGGCTACACCTTC | CASSAGGDAIRGYTF
NA | TRBJ2-5 | NA | TRBV7-2 | TGTGCCAGCAGCTTGTTCTACATAGAGGGGGAGACCCAGTACTTC | CASSLFYIEGETQYF
NA | TRBJ2-4 | TRBD1 | TRBV7-2 | TGTGCCAGCAGCTTTTTACAGGGGGCAGCCAAAAACATTCAGTACTTC | CASSFLQGAAKNIQYF
few | TRBJ1-3 | TRBD1 | TRBV3-1/TRBV3-2 | TGTGCCAGCAGCCAAGGACAGGGTCGCTCTGGAAACACCATATATTTT | CASSQGQGRSGNTIYF
NA | TRBJ1-2 | TRBD1 | TRBV6-5 | TGTGCCAGCATTCCGGGACAGGGGTTTGGCTACACCTTC | CASIPGQGFGYTF
NA | TRBJ1-6 | NA | TRBV7-2 | TGTGCCAGCAGCTTAGCGGGCCGTAATTCACCCCTCCACTTT | CASSLAGRNSPLHF
NA | TRBJ2-1 | NA | TRBV12-3/TRBV12-4 | TGTGCCAGCAGTCTGAACCGCAATGAGCAGTTCTTC | CASSLNRNEQFF
NA | TRBJ2-7 | TRBD1 | TRBV3-1/TRBV3-2 | TGTGCCAGCCCTCAGAGATATTCAGGGGGCCCTAGCTCCTACGAGCAGTACTTC | CASPQRYSGGPSSYEQYF
NA | TRBJ1-1 | NA | TRBV2 | TGTGCCACTTCGCGGGGGATGAACACTGAAGCTTTCTTT | CATSRGMNTEAFF
NA | TRBJ2-7 | TRBD1 | TRBV27 | TGTGCCAGCAGTTTTGGGACAGGGGTTTCCTACGAGCAGTACTTC | CASSFGTGVSYEQYF
medium-sized | TRBJ1-4 | NA | TRBV11-2 | TGTGCCAGCAGCTTTCAGACAAGAGGGGAAAAACTGTTTTTT | CASSFQTRGEKLFF
NA | TRBJ2-3 | NA | TRBV10-3 | TGTGCCATCAGTGAACGGGTGGGCACAGATACGCAGTATTTT | CAISERVGTDTQYF
NA | TRBJ1-1 | NA | TRBV25-1 | TGTGCCGTCCACAGAGTCTCCTTCACCACTGAAGCTTTCTTT | CAVHRVSFTTEAFF
NA | TRBJ2-7 | TRBD2 | TRBV28 | TGTGCCAGCAGTTTATACGCCGTGGGACTAGCGGGGAGCACACTTGTATACGAGCAGTACTTC | CASSLYAVGLAGSTLVYEQYF
NA | TRBJ1-1 | TRBD1 | TRBV19 | TGTGCCAGTAGAAGGACAGGGCAGAACACTGAAGCTTTCTTT | CASRRTGQNTEAFF
NA | TRBJ2-2 | TRBD2 | TRBV28 | TGTGCCAGCTCCTCCTGGGGGGGGTCCAACTATCCTAACACCGGGGAGCTGTTTTTT | CASSSWGGSNYPNTGELFF
once | TRBJ1-1 | NA | TRBV5-5 | TGTGCCAGCAGCTGGGGGCGGGCGCAGGTGAACACTGAAGCTTTCTTT | CASSWGRAQVNTEAFF
many | TRBJ1-5 | NA | TRBV14 | TGTGCCTTTCAGAGGGGGGCGCGTTGGGACAATCAGCCCCAGCATTTT | CAFQRGARWDNQPQHF
NA | TRBJ2-3 | NA | TRBV2 | TGTGCCAGCGGGAAAGTAGAGATCAGGATTAGCACAGATACGCAGTATTTT | CASGKVEIRISTDTQYF
NA | TRBJ1-4 | NA | TRBV29-1 | TGCAGCGTTGAAGGAACAGTGGATAATGAAAAACTGTTTTTT | CSVEGTVDNEKLFF
NA | TRBJ1-1 | TRBD1 | TRBV29-1 | TGCAGCGTTGGGGGACAGGGAGACACTGAAGCTTTCTTT | CSVGGQGDTEAFF
NA | TRBJ1-6 | NA | TRBV6-5 | TGTGCCAGCAGCCTCGGATCCAATTCACCCCTCCACTTT | CASSLGSNSPLHF